This T cell receptor beta chain was profiled in a study of T cell responses to AZD1222 COVID-19 vaccine (dated by TCRdb to 2020 to 2023). Notes on the research overall: AZD1222 recipients whose second dose came at about 4 weeks and those whose second dose came at about 12 weeks were combined into one group, since spike-specific TCR depth and breadth did not differ between the two schedules. Trial participants were enrolled by age into 18-55, 56-69 and 70-plus year subgroups, with about 150, 27 and 61 TCR-sequenced participants respectively. TCR sequencing was performed for about 250 trial participants, of whom roughly 200 were given two doses of AZD1222 and about 25 were given two doses of MenACWY control vaccine. The investigation overall reported the following: Participants were mostly white British, with more females than males. The authors suggested clonal diversity may have been underestimated. Epitopes outside the regions mutated in the B.1.351 and B.1.1.7 variants were reportedly recognized by nearly half of the unique spike-specific TCRs. Because no day 14 peak-response samples were available, repertoires were characterized only after the peak T cell response. The 56-69-year group was small, and its depth increase did not reach significance, likely because of low power. Conclusions about previously exposed vaccinees were limited because only six AZD1222 recipients were SARS-CoV-2 seropositive at baseline. The vaccine-associated CD4 TCRs covered the entire spike protein, and the dominant responses fell in regions 160-218 and 743-854. After two AZD1222 doses, spike-specific TCR breadth and depth were significantly higher than at day 0 and than in MenACWY recipients.

Of note for this clone: It has no known antigen specificity. No base-level quality is on record; no much larger clone is a single base apart.

Per the germline V gene (reference sequence), SGHKS is the CDR1 and YYEKEE is the CDR2. Including the terminal cysteine and phenylalanine, the CDR3 comprises 13 residues. CDR3 DNA only is kept here, 39 bases in frame from base 1. V is reduced by 4 bases and J by 4 bases, leaving a spacing of 11 bases between them. In light of the paper, this sample's time point label describes: baseline before first vaccination. Vaccinee samples were obtained from the UK trials COV001 and COV002, which included a single-blind randomized controlled phase 2/3 trial of AZD1222 (ChAdOx1 nCoV-19) in healthy adults. For TCRbeta chain sequencing, PBMC samples were collected from trial participants at day 0 and at day 28 after the second dose. The CDR3 regions of human TCRbeta chains were subjected to immunosequencing. Regarding the original processing steps: TCRs in the repertoires were compared against a reference library of SARS-CoV-2-specific TCRs that had been generated with the MIRA antigen-specificity platform. Breadth was defined as the fraction of unique TCRs that were SARS-CoV-2-associated. Depth was defined as the fraction of total T cells that were SARS-CoV-2-associated. Using the MIRA data, each spike-specific TCR was assigned both to the spike region to which the TCR was reactive and to a CD4 or CD8 class. Log10-transformed breadth and depth values were compared by one-way ANOVA with Sidak's multiple comparisons tests. The table was pulled from immuneACCESS by TCRdb, which kept in-frame rearrangements only. Such tables lose some clones; where checked, under half of the loss comes from unresolved V genes, and the rest has no known cause. V, J and clone size were drawn from that table, and D and trimming were deduced from the DNA. For this sample there are fewer than 200,000 clones; almost 95% appear just once. Jointly, the top ten make up over 1% of the sample.

The sample was peripheral blood, taken on day 0 of AZD1222 vaccination. The V and J segments used are TRBV5-5 and TRBJ1-2; a confident D gene designation cannot be given. The clonotype was recovered from an adult in good health. CDR3 loop: CASSPDAFYGYTF. The nucleotide sequence reads as follows: TGTGCCAGCAGCCCGGACGCTTTCTATGGCTACACCTTC.